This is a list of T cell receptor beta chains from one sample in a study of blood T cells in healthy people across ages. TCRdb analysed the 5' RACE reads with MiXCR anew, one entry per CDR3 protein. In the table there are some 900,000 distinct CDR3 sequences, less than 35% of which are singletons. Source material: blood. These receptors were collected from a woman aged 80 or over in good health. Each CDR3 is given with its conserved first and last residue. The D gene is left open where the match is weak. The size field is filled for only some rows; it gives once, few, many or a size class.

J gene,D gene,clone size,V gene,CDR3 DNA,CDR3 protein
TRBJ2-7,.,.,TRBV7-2,TGTGCCAGCAGCTCCCGGGGACGGGGGCCTCCCTACGAGCAGTACTTC,CASSSRGRGPPYEQYF
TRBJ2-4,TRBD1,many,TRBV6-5,TGTGCCAGCAAGCGGGACAGGGCATACGGTGACATTCAGTACTTC,CASKRDRAYGDIQYF
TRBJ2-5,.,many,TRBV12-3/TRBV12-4,TGTGCCAGGTTAGATCGGCCAGCGCAAGAGACCCAGTACTTC,CARLDRPAQETQYF
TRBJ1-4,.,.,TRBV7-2,TGTGCCAGCAGCTTACAGGGAACCGATGAAAAACTGTTTTTT,CASSLQGTDEKLFF
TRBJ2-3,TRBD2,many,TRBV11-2,TGTGCCAGCAGCTCCCAGGCGCTAGAGAGGGGATCTAGCGGGGGTAGCACAGATACGCAGTATTTT,CASSSQALERGSSGGSTDTQYF
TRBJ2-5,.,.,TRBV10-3,TGTGCCATCAGTGAGATGGACGGCCCTCCGGAGACCCAGTACTTC,CAISEMDGPPETQYF
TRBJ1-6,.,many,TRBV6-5,TGTGCCAGCAGTTACGGAGGCAGGGTGGATTCACCCCTCCACTTT,CASSYGGRVDSPLHF
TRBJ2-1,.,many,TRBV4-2,TGTGCCAGCAGCCAAGGGGCTATTGAGCAGTTCTTC,CASSQGAIEQFF
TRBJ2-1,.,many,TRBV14,TGTGCCAGCAGCCAAGATCGCGGCCTATCCTACAATGAGCAGTTCTTC,CASSQDRGLSYNEQFF
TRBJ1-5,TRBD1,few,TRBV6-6,TGTGCCAGCAGTTTGACAGGGGATCGGCAGCCCCAGCATTTT,CASSLTGDRQPQHF
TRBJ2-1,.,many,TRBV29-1,TGCAGCGTCCGCCAGGGTTCCTACAATGAGCAGTTCTTC,CSVRQGSYNEQFF
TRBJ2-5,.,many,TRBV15,TGTGCCACTACCCTCTCCGGGGGGCCGTACCAAGAGACCCAGTACTTC,CATTLSGGPYQETQYF
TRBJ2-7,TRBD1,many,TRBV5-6,TGTGCCAGCAGCTATCGGACAGGGGGGACTTACCGAGTGGGCGAGCAGTACTTC,CASSYRTGGTYRVGEQYF
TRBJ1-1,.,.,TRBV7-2,TGTGCCAGCAGCTCCCGTCCATCAGAGGCCCTTGAAGCTTTCTTT,CASSSRPSEALEAFF
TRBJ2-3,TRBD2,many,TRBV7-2,TGTGCCAGCAGCCTGAAGGGGACTAGCGGCACAGATACGCAGTATTTT,CASSLKGTSGTDTQYF
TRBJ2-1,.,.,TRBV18,TGTGCCAGCCCACGGGGACTGGGGGGCAATGAGCAGTTCTTC,CASPRGLGGNEQFF
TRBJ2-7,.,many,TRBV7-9,TGTGCCAGCAGCTTAAGTCAGGGGCTGAGCGAGCAGTACTTC,CASSLSQGLSEQYF
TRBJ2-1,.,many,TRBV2,TGTGCCAGCAGGAGAGACGTAGAGCAGTTCTTC,CASRRDVEQFF
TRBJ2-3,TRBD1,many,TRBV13,TGTGCCACCCGACAGGGGGGCCAGACAGATACGCAGTATTTT,CATRQGGQTDTQYF
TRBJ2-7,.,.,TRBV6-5,TGTGCCAGCAGTTACCAGATGGGACCTCCCTACGAGCAGTACTTC,CASSYQMGPPYEQYF
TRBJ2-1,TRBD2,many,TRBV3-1,TGTGCCAGCAGCCAGGGTCGAGCGGGGGGGCACTACAATGAGCAGTTCTTC,CASSQGRAGGHYNEQFF
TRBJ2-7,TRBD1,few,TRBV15,TGTGCCACCAGGGAGGCGGGACAGGGGGCTCTGAGATCCTACAATGAGCAGTACTTC,CATREAGQGALRSYNEQYF
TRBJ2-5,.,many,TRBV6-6,TGTGCCAGCAGCTTTGGCGGAGGCGGAGAGACCCAGTACTTC,CASSFGGGGETQYF
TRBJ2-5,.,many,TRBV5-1,TGCGCCAGCAGCCGCGGACACCCTGGGGGACAAGAGACCCAGTACTTC,CASSRGHPGGQETQYF
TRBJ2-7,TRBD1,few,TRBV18,TGTGCCAGCTCACCACCGAAGGGGGCCCGGCAAGAGCAGTACTTC,CASSPPKGARQEQYF
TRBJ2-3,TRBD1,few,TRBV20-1,TGCAGTGCTAGCCGGACAGGACGTACAGATACGCAGTATTTT,CSASRTGRTDTQYF
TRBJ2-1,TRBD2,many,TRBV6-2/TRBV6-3,TGTGCCAGCAGTTACTGGACTAGCGGGGCTAACAATGAGCAGTTCTTC,CASSYWTSGANNEQFF
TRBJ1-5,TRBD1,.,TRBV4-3,TGCGCCAGCAGCCAAGGGACAGGGAGTCAGCCCCAGCATTTT,CASSQGTGSQPQHF
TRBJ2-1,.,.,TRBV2,TGTGCCAGCAGTGAAGCGGGGGGGCTATCGAATGAGCAGTTCTTC,CASSEAGGLSNEQFF
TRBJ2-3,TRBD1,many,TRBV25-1,TGTGCCAGCAGGGAGACAGGGAGCACAGATACGCAGTATTTT,CASRETGSTDTQYF
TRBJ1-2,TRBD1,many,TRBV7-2,TGTGCCAGCAGCTTAGCAGCAGGGGGCAGTGGCTATGGCTACACCTTC,CASSLAAGGSGYGYTF
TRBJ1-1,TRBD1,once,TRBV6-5,TGTGCCAGCAGTCGACCATCCAGGGGGCCTAACACTGAAGCTTTCTTT,CASSRPSRGPNTEAFF
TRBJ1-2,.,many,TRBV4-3,TGCGCCAGCAGCCAAGATAGAGGTCGTGGCTACACCTTC,CASSQDRGRGYTF
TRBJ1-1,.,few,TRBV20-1,TGCAGTGCTAGTCACGGACATCTGAACACTGAAGCTTTCTTT,CSASHGHLNTEAFF
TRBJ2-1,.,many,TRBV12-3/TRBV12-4,TGTGCCAGCAGTTTGGGGGTCGCGAATGAGCAGTTCTTC,CASSLGVANEQFF
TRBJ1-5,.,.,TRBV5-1,TGCGCCAGCAGCTTGAACGGGGGCGGGCAGCCCCAGCATTTT,CASSLNGGGQPQHF
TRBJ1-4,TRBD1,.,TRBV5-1,TGCGCCAGCAGTGCAACAGGGGTGACTAATGAAAAACTGTTTTTT,CASSATGVTNEKLFF
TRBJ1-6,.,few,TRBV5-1,TGCGCCAGCAGCGCTGCGGGGACACCGAGTCCCTATAATTCACCCCTCCACTTT,CASSAAGTPSPYNSPLHF
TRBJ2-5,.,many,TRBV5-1,TGCGCCAGCAGCTGGGGGACGGGAGAGACCCAGTACTTC,CASSWGTGETQYF
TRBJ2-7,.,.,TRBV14,TGTGCCAGCAGCCAAGTATGGGGATCCCACGAGCAGTACTTC,CASSQVWGSHEQYF
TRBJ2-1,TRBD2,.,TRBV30,TGTGCCTGGGGTGTATTGCGGCGGGGGGGAACCTACAATGAGCAGTTCTTC,CAWGVLRRGGTYNEQFF
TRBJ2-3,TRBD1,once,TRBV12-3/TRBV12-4,TGTGCCAGCAGTCCCCCGGACAGGGGAACAGATACGCAGTATTTT,CASSPPDRGTDTQYF
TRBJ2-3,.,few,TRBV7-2,TGTGCCAGCGGCTTATACCGGGGTGCCGCGGATACGCAGTATTTT,CASGLYRGAADTQYF